The entry below describes one TCR beta chain. This clone was seen only a few times. The antigen this receptor binds is unknown. No base qualities exist here, and no much larger clone lies one base off it. The record originates from a study of CD4+ T cells in melanoma (dated by TCRdb to between 2022 and 2023). For the wider study: Neoantigen-specific CD4+ T cells in human melanoma were what the study investigated.

Donors were patients with melanoma. The library was produced with the immunoSEQ multiplex PCR assay. In TCRdb, the immuneACCESS table is reduced to in-frame sequences with V and J assigned. These tables do not hold every clone; where another copy was compared, an unresolved V gene accounts for under half, and the others remain unexplained. The sample table lists over 14,000 clones, roughly 63% of them with a count of one. The ten largest clones represent 15% to 19% of the sample. The paper's findings and limits, for the study overall: According to the report, neoantigen-specific CD4+ T cells in melanoma displayed diverse differentiation states. The report described a correlation between neoantigen-specific CD4+ T cells and the function of CD8+ T cells, macrophages and B cells.

At the junction V is shortened by 4 bases and J by 7 bases, with 11 bases in between. From the cysteine through the phenylalanine, the CDR3 covers 13 amino acids. Just CDR3 DNA is preserved here, 39 bases in frame from base 1. The germline V gene (reference sequence) yields SSHAT for CDR1 and FNYEAQ for CDR2. This TCR derives from a human donor with melanoma. The V gene is TRBV7-7 and the J gene is TRBJ2-1, with the D call tentatively TRBD1 or TRBD2, each fitting 5 bases. The sample was cells from a culture (not recorded whether cultured in vitro). In nucleotide form, the sequence is TGTGCCAGCAGCTCGTCCGAGGGGAATGAGCAGTTCTTC. It is translated as CASSSSEGNEQFF.